This TCR beta chain appears in the sequencing data of a study of blood T cell repertoires in COVID-19. About the study: Samples taken during acute and convalescent COVID-19 were collected in the United States, Italy and Spain. From T cells, B-cell-depleted T cells, or PBMCs came the material, which was cDNA or gDNA.

J lost 4 bases, V lost 7 bases, and 7 bases had no gene match. The CDR3 runs to 15 residues. Per the germline V gene, CDR1 is GTSNPN and CDR2 is SVGIG (reference sequence). Under the authors' procedure: Reference gene primer amplification gave nucleated cell count estimates. Sequencing was performed with immunoSEQ multiplex PCR; in TCRdb, only in-frame clones are kept and a portion is missing. V, J and clone size derive from that table, while D and trimming were established from the DNA sequence. Of under 55,000 clones detected, around 80% appear once; the ten largest clones hold roughly 25%. The V call is TRBV30, the J call TRBJ2-1; 13 nucleotides align to TRBD2. The specimen was peripheral blood. The sequence came from a man in his 70s with acute or convalescent COVID-19. The CDR3 DNA sequence: TGTGCCTCCAAGGGGACTAGCGGGGTTTACAATGAGCAGTTCTTC. Amino acids: CASKGTSGVYNEQFF. Variable domain in full (rest from reference TRBV30 and TRBJ2-1): SQTIHQWPATLVQPVGSPLSLECTVEGTSNPNLYWYRQAAGRGLQLLFYSVGIGQISSEVPQNLSASRPQDRQFILSSKKLLLSDSGFYLCASKGTSGVYNEQFFGPGTRLTVL.